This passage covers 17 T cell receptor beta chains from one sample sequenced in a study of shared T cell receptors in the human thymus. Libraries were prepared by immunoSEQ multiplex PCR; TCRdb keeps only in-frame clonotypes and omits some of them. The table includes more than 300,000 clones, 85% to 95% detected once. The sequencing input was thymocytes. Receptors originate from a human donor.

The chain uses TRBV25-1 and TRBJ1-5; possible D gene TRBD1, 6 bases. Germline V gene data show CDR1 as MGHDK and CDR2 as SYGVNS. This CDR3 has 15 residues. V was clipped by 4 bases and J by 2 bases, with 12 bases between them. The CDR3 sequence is CASSGRGDGNQPQHF. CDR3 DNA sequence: TGTGCCAGCAGTGGGAGGGGGGACGGCAATCAGCCCCAGCATTTT. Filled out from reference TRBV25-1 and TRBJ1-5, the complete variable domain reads EADIYQTPRYLVIGTGKKITLECSQTMGHDKMYWYQQDPGMELHLIHYSYGVNSTEKGDLSSESTVSRIRTEHFPLTLESARPSHTSQYLCASSGRGDGNQPQHFGDGTRLSIL.

The CDR3 sequence: CAKKDGGTGGNPAYEQYF. CDR3 sequence (DNA): TGTGCCAAAAAAGACGGAGGGACAGGGGGAAATCCCGCCTACGAGCAGTACTTC. V gene TRBV19 combines with J gene TRBJ2-7; 11 nucleotides line up with TRBD1. Germline values: CDR1 LNHDA, CDR2 SQIVND (reference sequence). This CDR3 contains 18 residues. With V trimmed by 10 bases and J by 2 bases, 19 bases remained unmatched.

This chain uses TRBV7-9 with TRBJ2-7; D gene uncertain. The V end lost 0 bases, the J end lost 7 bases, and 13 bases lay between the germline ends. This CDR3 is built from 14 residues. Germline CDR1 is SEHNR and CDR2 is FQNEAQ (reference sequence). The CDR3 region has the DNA TGTGCCAGCAGCTTAGCAGTCACAGTTAATGAGCAGTACTTC. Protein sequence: CASSLAVTVNEQYF.

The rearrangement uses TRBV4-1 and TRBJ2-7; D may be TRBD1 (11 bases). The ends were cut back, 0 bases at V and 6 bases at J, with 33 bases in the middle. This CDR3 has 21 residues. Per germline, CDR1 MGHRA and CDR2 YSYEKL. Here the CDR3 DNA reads TGCGCCAGCAGCCAAGATTGGACAGGGGGCTTAACTAGCGGGATTCATTGCGAGCAGTACTTC. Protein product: CASSQDWTGGLTSGIHCEQYF.

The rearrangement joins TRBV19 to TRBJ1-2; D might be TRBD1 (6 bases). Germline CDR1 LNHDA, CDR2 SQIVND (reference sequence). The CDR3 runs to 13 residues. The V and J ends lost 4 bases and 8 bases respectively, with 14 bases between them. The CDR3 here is CASSRGQKEGYTF. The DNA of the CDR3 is TGTGCCAGTAGTAGGGGGCAAAAAGAGGGCTACACCTTC.

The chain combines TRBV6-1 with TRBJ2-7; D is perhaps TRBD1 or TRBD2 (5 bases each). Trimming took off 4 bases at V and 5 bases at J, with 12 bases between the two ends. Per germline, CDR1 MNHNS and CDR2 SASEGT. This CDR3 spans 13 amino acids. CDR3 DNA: TGTGCCAGCAGTGGGGGACCGGGGAACGAGCAGTACTTC. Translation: CASSGGPGNEQYF.

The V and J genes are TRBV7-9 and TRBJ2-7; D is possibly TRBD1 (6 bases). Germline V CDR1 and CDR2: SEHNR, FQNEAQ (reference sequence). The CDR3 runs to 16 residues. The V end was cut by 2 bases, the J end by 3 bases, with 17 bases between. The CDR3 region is CASSLSVRDTRYEQYF. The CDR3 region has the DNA TGTGCCAGCAGCTTATCCGTAAGGGACACCCGCTACGAGCAGTACTTC.

CDR3 nucleotide sequence: TGTGCCAGCACTAACCCCCCGGGGTGGGAGAACACTGAAGCTTTCTTT. Protein: CASTNPPGWENTEAFF. V is TRBV6-6 and J is TRBJ1-1; D unresolved. The CDR3 runs 16 residues. The V gene lost 7 bases and the J gene lost 1 base, with 19 bases spanning the gap. In germline, CDR1 is MNHNY, CDR2 SVGAGI (reference sequence).

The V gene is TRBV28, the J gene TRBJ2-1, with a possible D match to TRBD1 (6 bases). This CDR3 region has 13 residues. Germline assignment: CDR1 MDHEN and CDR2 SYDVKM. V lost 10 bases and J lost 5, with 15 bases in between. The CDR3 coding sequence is TGTGCCACCGAGACAGGATCTCACAATGAGCAGTTCTTC. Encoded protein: CATETGSHNEQFF.

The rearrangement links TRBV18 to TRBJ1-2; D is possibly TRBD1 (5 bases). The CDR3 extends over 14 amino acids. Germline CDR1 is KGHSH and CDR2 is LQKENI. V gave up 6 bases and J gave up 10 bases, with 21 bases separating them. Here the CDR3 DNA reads TGTGCCAGCTCCACTCCCCCAGGGCCCATATTCTACACCTTC. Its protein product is CASSTPPGPIFYTF.

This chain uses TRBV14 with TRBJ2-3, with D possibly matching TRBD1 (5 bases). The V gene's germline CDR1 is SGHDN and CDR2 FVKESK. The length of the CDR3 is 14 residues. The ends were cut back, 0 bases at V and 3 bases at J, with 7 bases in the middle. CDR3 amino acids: CASSQDNRTDTQYF. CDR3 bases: TGTGCCAGCAGCCAAGACAACAGGACAGATACGCAGTATTTT.

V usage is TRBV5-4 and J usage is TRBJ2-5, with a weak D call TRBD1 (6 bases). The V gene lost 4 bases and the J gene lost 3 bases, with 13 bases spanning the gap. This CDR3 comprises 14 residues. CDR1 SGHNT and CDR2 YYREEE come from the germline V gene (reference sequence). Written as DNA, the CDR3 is TGTGCCAGCAGCGGAAGGGGGTTGAAAGAGACCCAGTACTTC. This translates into CASSGRGLKETQYF. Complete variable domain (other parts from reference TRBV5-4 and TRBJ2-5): ETGVTQSPTHLIKTRGQQVTLRCSSQSGHNTVSWYQQALGQGPQFIFQYYREEENGRGNFPPRFSGLQFPNYSSELNVNALELDDSALYLCASSGRGLKETQYFGPGTRLLVL.

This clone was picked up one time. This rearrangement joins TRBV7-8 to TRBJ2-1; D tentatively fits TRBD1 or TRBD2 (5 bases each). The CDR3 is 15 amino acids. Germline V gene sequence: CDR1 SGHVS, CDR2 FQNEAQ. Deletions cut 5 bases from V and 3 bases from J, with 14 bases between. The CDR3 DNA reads TGTGCCAGCAGCCCCGGGACGGGACGCTACAATGAGCAGTTCTTC. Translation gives CASSPGTGRYNEQFF.

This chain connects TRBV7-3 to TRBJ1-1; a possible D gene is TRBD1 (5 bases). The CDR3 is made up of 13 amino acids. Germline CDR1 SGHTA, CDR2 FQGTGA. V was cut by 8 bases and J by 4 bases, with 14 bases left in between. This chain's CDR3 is CASSKGCGTEAFF. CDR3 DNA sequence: TGTGCCAGCTCCAAGGGGTGCGGCACTGAAGCTTTCTTT.

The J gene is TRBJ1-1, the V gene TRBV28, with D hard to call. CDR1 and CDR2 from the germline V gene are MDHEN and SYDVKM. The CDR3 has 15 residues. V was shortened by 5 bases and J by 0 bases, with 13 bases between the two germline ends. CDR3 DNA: TGTGCCAGCAGTCCTATTGTAGGGTTGAACACTGAAGCTTTCTTT. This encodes CASSPIVGLNTEAFF. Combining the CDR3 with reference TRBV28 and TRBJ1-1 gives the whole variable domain DVKVTQSSRYLVKRTGEKVFLECVQDMDHENMFWYRQDPGLGLRLIYFSYDVKMKEKGDIPEGYSVSREKKERFSLILESASTNQTSMYLCASSPIVGLNTEAFFGQGTRLTVV.

CDR3 in amino acids: CASSLVRGPPYEQYF. The CDR3 DNA reads as TGTGCCAGCAGCTTAGTCAGGGGCCCGCCCTACGAGCAGTACTTC. The chain has TRBV7-9 and TRBJ2-7; D perhaps matches TRBD1 (6 bases). Germline assignment: CDR1 SEHNR and CDR2 FQNEAQ (reference sequence). CDR3 length equals 15 residues. Trimming shortened V by 1 base and J by 2 bases, and 12 bases separated the two germline ends.

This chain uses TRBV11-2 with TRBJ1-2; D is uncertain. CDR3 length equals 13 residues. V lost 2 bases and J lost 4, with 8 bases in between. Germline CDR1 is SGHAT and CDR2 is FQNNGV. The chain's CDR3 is CASSLKATYGYTF. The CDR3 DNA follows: TGTGCCAGCAGCTTAAAGGCTACCTATGGCTACACCTTC.